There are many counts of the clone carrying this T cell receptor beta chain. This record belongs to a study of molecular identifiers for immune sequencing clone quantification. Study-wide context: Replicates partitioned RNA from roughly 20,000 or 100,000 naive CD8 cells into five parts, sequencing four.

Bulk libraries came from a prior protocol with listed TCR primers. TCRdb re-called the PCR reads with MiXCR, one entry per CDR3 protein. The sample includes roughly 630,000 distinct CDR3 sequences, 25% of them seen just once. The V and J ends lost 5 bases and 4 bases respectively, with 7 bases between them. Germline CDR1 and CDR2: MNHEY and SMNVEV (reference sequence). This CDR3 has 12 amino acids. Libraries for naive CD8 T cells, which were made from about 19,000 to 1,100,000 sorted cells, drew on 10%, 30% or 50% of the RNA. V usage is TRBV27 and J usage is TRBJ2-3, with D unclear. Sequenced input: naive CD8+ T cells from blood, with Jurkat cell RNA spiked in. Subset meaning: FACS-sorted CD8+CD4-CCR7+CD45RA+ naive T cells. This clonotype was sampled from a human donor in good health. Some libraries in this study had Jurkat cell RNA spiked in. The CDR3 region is CASSRFPDTQYF. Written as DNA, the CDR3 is TGTGCCAGCAGTAGGTTTCCAGATACGCAGTATTTT.